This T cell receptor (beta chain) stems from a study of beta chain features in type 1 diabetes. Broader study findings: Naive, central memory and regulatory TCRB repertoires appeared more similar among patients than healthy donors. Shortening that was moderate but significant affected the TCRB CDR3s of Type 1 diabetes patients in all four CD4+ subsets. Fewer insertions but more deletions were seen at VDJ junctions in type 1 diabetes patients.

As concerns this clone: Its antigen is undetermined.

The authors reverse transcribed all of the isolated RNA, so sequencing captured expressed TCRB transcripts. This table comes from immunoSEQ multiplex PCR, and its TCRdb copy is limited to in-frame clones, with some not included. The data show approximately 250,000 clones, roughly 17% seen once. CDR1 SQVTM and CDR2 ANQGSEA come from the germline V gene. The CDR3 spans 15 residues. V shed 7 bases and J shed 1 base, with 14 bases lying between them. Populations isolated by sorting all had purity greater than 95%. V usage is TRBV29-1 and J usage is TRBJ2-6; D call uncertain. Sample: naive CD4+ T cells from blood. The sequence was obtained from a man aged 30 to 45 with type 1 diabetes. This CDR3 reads CSAGKSKSGANVLTF. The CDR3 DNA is TGCAGCGCTGGAAAGAGCAAATCTGGGGCCAACGTCCTGACTTTC.